Listed here are 28 T cell receptor beta chains from one sample, sequenced in a study of CD8 T cells in ankylosing spondylitis (dated by TCRdb to 2016 to 2017). Receptors were amplified or captured by 5' RACE. The sequencing machine was an Illumina HiSeq 2500. TCRdb cleaned the public reads at Q25 with fastp, built clones with MiXCR and kept in-frame beta chains. Rows merge per CDR3 protein into single entries with the most common DNA and genes. The sample profile shows a few hundred thousand distinct CDR3 sequences; more than 20% of them were found once. 13% of the sample is held by the ten biggest clonotypes. Specimen: blood, either unsorted or a sorted T cell fraction (not recorded which). These receptors came from a male donor with ankylosing spondylitis or in good health (not recorded which).

This chain uses TRBV5-1 with TRBJ2-1; the match to TRBD2 covers 16 bases. The V segment lost 4 bases and the J segment 0 bases; nucleotides outside the gene matches: 4. There are 18 residues in the CDR3. CDR1 is SGHRS, CDR2 YFSETQ, per germline. DNA for the CDR3: TGCGCCAGCAGCCAAGGGACTAGCGGGGGGGTCTCCTACAATGAGCAGTTCTTC. Translated: CASSQGTSGGVSYNEQFF.

In the case of this clonotype: One junction end disagrees with the germline gene, perhaps due to a read error. The chain combines TRBV7-9 with TRBJ2-6, with TRBD1 matching over 10 bases. Germline values: CDR1 SEHNR, CDR2 FQNEAQ (reference sequence). CDR3 size: 16 residues. For the CDR3, the DNA is TGTGCTAGCAGCCCGACAGGGGGCCCTGGGGCCAACGTCCTGACTTTC. Translating it yields CASSPTGGPGANVLTF.

The chain employs TRBV24-1 and TRBJ2-7; tentatively, D is TRBD1 (5 bases). This CDR3 region has 13 residues. Germline V lookup: CDR1 KGHDR, CDR2 SFDVKD. Trimming pared 4 bases from V and 3 bases from J, leaving 9 bases between. CDR3 sequence reads: CATSEGQFYEQYF. The CDR3 nucleotides read TGTGCCACCAGTGAGGGGCAGTTCTACGAGCAGTACTTC.

The CDR3 bases are TGTGCCAGCAGCCAGGGTGGCGGGCAGTTCTTC. Amino acid sequence: CASSQGGGQFF. The V gene is TRBV7-9, the J gene TRBJ2-1; TRBD1 is a possible D gene (5 bases). The germline V gene has CDR1 SEHNR and CDR2 FQNEAQ (reference sequence). V was pared by 5 bases and J by 12 bases, with 11 bases between. The CDR3 runs to 11 residues.

This clonotype was seen more than once but under ten times. The V call is TRBV4-1, the J call TRBJ2-5; D ambiguous. The germline CDR1 and CDR2 sequences are MGHRA and YSYEKL. This CDR3 spans 14 amino acids. V lost 4 bases and J 5 bases, leaving 14 bases between the germline ends. CDR3 bases: TGCGCCAGCAGCCTATATGATCTAGGGGAGACCCAGTACTTC. Amino acids: CASSLYDLGETQYF.

The genes are TRBV7-9 and TRBJ2-1; maybe TRBD1 (6 bases). Trimming took off 4 bases at V and 7 bases at J, with 14 bases between the two ends. This CDR3 has 14 residues. Germline loops: CDR1 SEHNR, CDR2 FQNEAQ (reference sequence). The CDR3 loop is CASSSRDTPNEQFF. DNA for the CDR3: TGTGCCAGCAGCTCCCGGGACACCCCTAATGAGCAGTTCTTC.

This chain links TRBV29-1 with TRBJ2-7; weak D call: TRBD2 (7 bases). Per the germline V gene, CDR1 is SQVTM and CDR2 is ANQGSEA. V was clipped by 2 bases and J by 1 base, with 21 bases between them. CDR3 length: 17 residues. Here the CDR3 DNA reads TGCAGCGTTGAATTGGTACACCAGAGGGGGGGATCCTACGAGCAGTACTTC. This encodes CSVELVHQRGGSYEQYF.

The chain is built from TRBV27 and TRBJ2-3; the D gene is possibly TRBD2 (5 bases). The CDR3 loop spans 18 amino acids. V lost 4 bases and J 8 bases, leaving 28 bases between the germline ends. Germline CDR1 reads MNHEY; CDR2 reads SMNVEV (reference sequence). The CDR3 region has the DNA TGTGCCAGCAGTTCCAGGACTCACAAAATACTCCTCACGGTTACGCAGTATTTT. It specifies CASSSRTHKILLTVTQYF.

In this sample, this clonotype turned up a few times. V usage is TRBV10-1 and J usage is TRBJ2-3; maybe TRBD1 (5 bases). The CDR3 has 14 amino acids. V lost 0 bases, J lost 5 bases, and 9 bases lay in between. CDR1 and CDR2 (germline): WNHNN, SYGVQD (reference sequence). CDR3 protein: CASSESIGVDTQYF. The CDR3 bases are TGCGCCAGCAGTGAGTCGATAGGGGTAGATACGCAGTATTTT.

This clonotype was counted at least ten times. J is TRBJ2-7 and V is TRBV12-3 or TRBV12-4, with TRBD2 matching over 7 bases. V lost 3 bases, J lost 2 bases, and 1 base stayed unmatched. There are 13 residues in the CDR3. As DNA, the CDR3 is TGTGCCAGCAGTTTTCGGGGGGCCTACGAGCAGTACTTC. It is translated as CASSFRGAYEQYF.

The rearrangement joins TRBV12-3 or TRBV12-4 to TRBJ2-7; 11 nucleotides align to TRBD2. V shed 6 bases and J 4 bases; nucleotides not matched to a gene: 11. The CDR3 covers 16 residues. CDR3 protein: CASSRDSSGGWYEQYF. In DNA, the CDR3 is TGTGCCAGCAGCCGAGACTCTAGCGGGGGGTGGTACGAGCAGTACTTC.

This clonotype was observed a few times. The V and J genes are TRBV20-1 and TRBJ2-7, with D uncertain. This CDR3 is 10 amino acids long. Trimming stripped 6 bases from V and 5 bases from J, with 8 bases between. CDR1 is DFQATT, CDR2 SNEGSKA, per germline (reference sequence). The CDR3 bases are TGCAGTGCCGCTCCCCACGAGCAGTACTTC. Its protein is CSAAPHEQYF.

The chain combines TRBV12-3 or TRBV12-4 with TRBJ1-1; TRBD1 aligns across 12 bases. The CDR3 sequence is 15 residues long. With 5 bases clipped from V and 7 bases from J, the junction kept 8 bases outside the gene matches. The DNA for the CDR3 is TGTGCCAGCAGTGGCTCGGGACAGGGGGCCGTTGAAGCTTTCTTT. The encoded protein is CASSGSGQGAVEAFF.

The sample holds a few counts of this clonotype. The V call is TRBV2, the J call TRBJ2-3; 8 bases align to TRBD1. Trimming at V came to 3 bases and at J to 1 base, leaving 6 bases not matched to a gene. This CDR3 contains 16 residues. Germline lookup yields CDR1 SNHLY and CDR2 FYNNEI. In DNA, the CDR3 is TGTGCCAGCAGTGAGGACGGACAGGGTGGCACAGATACGCAGTATTTT. Translating it yields CASSEDGQGGTDTQYF.

V usage is TRBV20-1 and J usage is TRBJ2-1, with D perhaps TRBD2 (5 bases). Trimming left V 6 bases short and J 5 bases short, with 17 bases between. The germline gives CDR1 DFQATT, CDR2 SNEGSKA (reference sequence). The CDR3 is 14 amino acids. CDR3: CSARRLAINNEQFF. As DNA, the CDR3 is TGCAGTGCCAGACGGCTAGCTATTAACAATGAGCAGTTCTTC.

This chain joins TRBV14 and TRBJ2-2; D not certain. This CDR3 has 15 residues. CDR1 is SGHDN and CDR2 is FVKESK in the germline V gene. The ends were cut back, 1 base at V and 5 bases at J, with 11 bases in the middle. The chain's CDR3 is CASSQALTQTGELFF. The CDR3 DNA sequence: TGTGCCAGCAGCCAAGCTCTGACCCAGACCGGGGAGCTGTTTTTT.

In the case of this clonotype: An end of the junction does not agree with germline; a read error may underlie this. The V call is TRBV6-1, the J call TRBJ2-1, with no clear D. The CDR3 is 14 amino acids. The germline gives CDR1 MNHNS, CDR2 SASEGT. The CDR3 sequence is CASSQASSYNEQFF. The CDR3 DNA reads TGTGCCAGCAGTCAAGCGAGCTCCTACAATGAGCAGTTCTTC.

The chain uses TRBV4-1 and TRBJ1-1; D is perhaps TRBD1 (6 bases). The CDR3 loop spans 15 amino acids. V was clipped by 0 bases and J by 2 bases, with 10 bases between them. Germline assignment: CDR1 MGHRA and CDR2 YSYEKL. The CDR3 spells CASSQDSQGNTEAFF. CDR3 in DNA: TGCGCCAGCAGCCAAGATTCACAGGGAAACACTGAAGCTTTCTTT.

This clonotype was recorded a few times. V and J are TRBV29-1 and TRBJ2-1; 9 bases agree with TRBD2. Germline V gene lookup returns CDR1 SQVTM and CDR2 ANQGSEA. The trim removed 3 bases at V and 4 bases at J, leaving 10 bases unmatched. The length of the CDR3 is 16 residues. Written as DNA, the CDR3 is TGCAGCGTTGAGGGTAGCGGGGGACTGATTTACAATGAGCAGTTCTTC. Translating it yields CSVEGSGGLIYNEQFF.

The chain recombines TRBV5-6 with TRBJ2-7; 12 positions agree with TRBD1. The CDR3 length is 14 residues. The V segment lost 4 bases and the J segment 5 bases; nucleotides outside the gene matches: 4. From germline, CDR1 is SGHDT and CDR2 YYEEEE. CDR3 sequence: CASSPGTGGHEQYF. The CDR3 bases are TGTGCCAGCAGCCCCGGGACAGGGGGCCACGAGCAGTACTTC.

There are many counts of this clonotype. The chain is built from TRBV2 and TRBJ2-1; D gene ambiguous. V dropped 6 bases and J dropped 7 bases, with 10 bases sitting between them. The CDR3 totals 12 residues. The germline V gene encodes CDR1 SNHLY and CDR2 FYNNEI. The CDR3 sequence: CASRVTGNEQFF. In nucleotides, the CDR3 is TGTGCCAGCAGGGTAACCGGGAATGAGCAGTTCTTC.

The gene calls are TRBV29-1 and TRBJ2-7, with D perhaps matching TRBD1 or TRBD2 (5 bases each). Trimming left V 5 bases short and J 4 bases short, with 12 bases between. Germline V gene sequence: CDR1 SQVTM, CDR2 ANQGSEA. The CDR3 is 12 residues long. This CDR3 reads CSVTGWGYEQYF. The DNA for the CDR3 is TGCAGCGTTACCGGCTGGGGGTACGAGCAGTACTTC.

This rearrangement joins TRBV7-9 to TRBJ2-3; no clear D. Germline V CDR1 and CDR2: SEHNR, FQNEAQ (reference sequence). The CDR3 has 14 amino acids. The ends were cut back, 5 bases at V and 6 bases at J, with 15 bases in the middle. In DNA, the CDR3 is TGTGCCAGCAGCGCCCCCGCTATCTTGGATACGCAGTATTTT. Translating gives CASSAPAILDTQYF. Based on the CDR3 plus reference TRBV7-9 and TRBJ2-3, the full variable domain is DTGVSQNPRHKITKRGQNVTFRCDPISEHNRLYWYRQTLGQGPEFLTYFQNEAQLEKSRLLSDRFSAERPKGSFSTLEIQRTEQGDSAMYLCASSAPAILDTQYFGPGTRLTVL.

This clonotype occurred a few times. The chain has TRBV9 and TRBJ2-1, with TRBD2 identical over 7 bases. Germline V gene sequence: CDR1 SGDLS, CDR2 YYNGEE. With V trimmed by 3 bases and J by 3 bases, 6 bases remained unmatched. This CDR3 has 15 amino acids. The CDR3 nucleotides read TGTGCCAGCAGCGGAGCGGGGTTCTTCTACAATGAGCAGTTCTTC. This translates into CASSGAGFFYNEQFF. The entire variable domain, with the rest obtained from reference TRBV9 and TRBJ2-1, is as follows: DSGVTQTPKHLITATGQRVTLRCSPRSGDLSVYWYQQSLDQGLQFLIQYYNGEERAKGNILERFSAQQFPDLHSELNLSSLELGDSALYFCASSGAGFFYNEQFFGPGTRLTVL.

J is TRBJ2-1 and V is TRBV29-1; TRBD1 might be the D (6 bases). From germline, CDR1 is SQVTM and CDR2 ANQGSEA. Between the trimmed V and J ends, which lost 3 bases and 7 bases, there was a span of 19 bases. The CDR3 contains 15 residues. DNA of the CDR3: TGCAGCGTTGACGGCGACAGGCCCACGGGGAATGAGCAGTTCTTC. It is translated as CSVDGDRPTGNEQFF.

This clonotype was recorded a few times. This chain joins TRBV15 and TRBJ2-3; D not certain. Germline CDR1 reads LNHNV; CDR2 reads YYDKDF (reference sequence). The CDR3 runs 13 residues. Trimming stripped 5 bases from V and 1 base from J, with 7 bases between. The CDR3 loop is CATSADRTDTQYF. DNA of the CDR3: TGTGCCACCAGCGCGGACCGCACAGATACGCAGTATTTT.

The table lists this clonotype with a few counts. The chain employs TRBV20-1 and TRBJ2-7, with 9 bases identical to TRBD2. This CDR3 comprises 17 residues. CDR1 and CDR2 (germline): DFQATT, SNEGSKA (reference sequence). The junction had 17 bases not matched to a gene; V was cut back by 5 bases and J by 3 bases. CDR3 region: CSALLAGPSPTHYEQYF. CDR3 nucleotide sequence: TGCAGTGCTCTACTAGCGGGCCCTTCTCCCACACACTACGAGCAGTACTTC.

The chain carries TRBV11-2 and TRBJ2-3; 10 bases are a match to TRBD2. The V and J ends lost 0 bases and 5 bases, in that order; junction bases with no gene match: 8. The CDR3 length is 17 residues. Germline loops: CDR1 SGHAT, CDR2 FQNNGV. Here the CDR3 reads CASSLEPSGGARDTQYF. For the CDR3, the DNA is TGTGCCAGCAGCTTAGAACCGAGCGGGGGGGCTCGAGATACGCAGTATTTT.